Given below is one T cell receptor beta chain in context. What it recognizes is unknown. This specimen comes from a study of blood T cells in healthy people across ages. Overall study findings and caveats: The unknown donor CMV status may have confounded expanded clonotype changes.

Looked up from germline, CDR1 is MRHNA and CDR2 is SNTAGT. Trimming removed 2 bases at V and 7 bases at J, with 9 bases between. CDR3 size: 13 residues. Caucasian, healthy and from Russia, the donors were aged between about 6 and 90. Per-sample PBMC isolation yielded at least 6 million cells. Combining a sample-barcoded 5' primer with a J-beta primer mix, a second PCR ran for about 6 to 11 cycles. MiXCR, applied by TCRdb to the 5' RACE reads, yields one record per CDR3 protein. This table holds approximately 400,000 distinct CDR3 sequences, roughly half found once. The sample comprised blood. The clonotype originates from a man in his 60s in good health. The gene calls are TRBV6-4 and TRBJ2-1; D is unclear. The CDR3 loop reads CASSDNLGNEQFF. As DNA, the CDR3 is TGTGCCAGCAGTGACAACCTAGGGAATGAGCAGTTCTTC.